The table lists the clone carrying this TCR beta chain with a count of one. The data were taken from a study of technical replicates of blood from several donors. Clones were sequenced by immunoSEQ multiplex PCR, and TCRdb holds only the in-frame ones, with some missing. The sample yields 12,000 or so clones, roughly 93% seen once. This TCR was recovered from a human donor in good health. Sequencing used PBMCs.

In DNA form, the CDR3 reads TGTGCCACCAGCAGGTCGACTAGCGGGAGTAAGGGCAATGAGCAGTTCTTC. Its translation: CATSRSTSGSKGNEQFF. The chain links TRBV15 to TRBJ2-1; 12 bases map to TRBD2. With V trimmed by 3 bases and J by 6 bases, 9 bases remained unmatched. This CDR3 is 17 amino acids long. Germline assignment: CDR1 LNHNV and CDR2 YYDKDF (reference sequence).